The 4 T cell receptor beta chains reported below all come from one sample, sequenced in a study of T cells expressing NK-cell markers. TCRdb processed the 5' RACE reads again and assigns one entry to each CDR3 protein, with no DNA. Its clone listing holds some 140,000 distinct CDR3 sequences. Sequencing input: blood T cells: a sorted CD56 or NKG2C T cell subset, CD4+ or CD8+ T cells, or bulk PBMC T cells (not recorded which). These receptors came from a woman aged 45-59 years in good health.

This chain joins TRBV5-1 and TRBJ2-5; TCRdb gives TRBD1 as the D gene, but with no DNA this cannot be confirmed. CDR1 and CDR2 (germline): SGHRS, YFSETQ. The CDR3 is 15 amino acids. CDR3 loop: CASSLGDRFQETQYF.

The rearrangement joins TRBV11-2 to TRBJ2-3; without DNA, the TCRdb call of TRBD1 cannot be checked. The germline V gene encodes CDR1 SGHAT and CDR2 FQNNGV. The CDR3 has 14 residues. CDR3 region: CASSQRQGTDTQYF.

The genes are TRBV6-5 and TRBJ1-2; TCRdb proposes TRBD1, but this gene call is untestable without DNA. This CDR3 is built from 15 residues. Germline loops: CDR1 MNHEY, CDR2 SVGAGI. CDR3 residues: CASSTSTGGNYGYTF.

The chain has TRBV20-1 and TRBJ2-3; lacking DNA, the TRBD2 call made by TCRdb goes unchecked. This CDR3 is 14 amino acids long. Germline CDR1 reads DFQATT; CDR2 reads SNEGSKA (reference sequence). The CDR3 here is CSARKSGSTDTQYF.